This T cell receptor beta chain was captured in a study of blood T cell repertoires in COVID-19. Study background: Nucleic acid was either cDNA or gDNA, and it came from T cells, B-cell-depleted T cells, or PBMCs.

The data were produced by immunoSEQ multiplex PCR, yet TCRdb's version contains in-frame clones alone and is incomplete. Of some 300,000 clones listed, roughly 90% are singletons. In assigning cohorts, the study relied on participant-reported clinical history. Symptom resolution, clearance, or two negative PCRs marked the recovered donors of Cohort 3. The length of the CDR3 is 15 residues. Germline V lookup: CDR1 ENHRY, CDR2 SYGVKD. Trimming left V 5 bases short and J 4 bases short, with 17 bases between. The V gene is TRBV10-3, the J gene TRBJ1-1; the D gene is possibly TRBD1 (5 bases). Sequencing was performed on PBMCs or T cells enriched from blood (not recorded which). This receptor was obtained from a woman in her forties who had recovered from COVID-19. CDR3 nucleotide sequence: TGTGCCATCAGTTTAAGGCCGGGGGGGAGCACTGAAGCTTTCTTT. Translating gives CAISLRPGGSTEAFF.